The 25 T cell receptor beta chains in this list originate from one sample, sequenced in a study of cytomegalovirus exposure and HLA in healthy donors. The PCR contained 60 Vbeta and 13 Jbeta primers. Assay used: immunoSEQ multiplex PCR; TCRdb lists only in-frame clones, some missing. The table records roughly 100,000 clones, roughly four fifths of them present only once. Sequencing was done on a sample of PBMCs. The receptor set was obtained from a man aged 35-49 years in good health and CMV-seronegative.

In its sample, this clone was seen once. The rearrangement links TRBV7-9 to TRBJ2-3, with 7 positions matching TRBD2. The V and J ends lost 4 bases and 7 bases, in that order; junction bases with no gene match: 11. CDR1 and CDR2 (germline): SEHNR, FQNEAQ (reference sequence). CDR3 length: 15 residues. CDR3 residues: CASSSQAGPLNTQYF. In DNA, the CDR3 is TGTGCCAGCAGCTCCCAAGCGGGACCCCTTAATACGCAGTATTTT.

J is TRBJ2-7 and V is TRBV18; tentatively, D is TRBD1 (5 bases). Trimming removed 4 bases at V and 3 bases at J, with 13 bases between. CDR3 length: 14 amino acids. Per germline, CDR1 KGHSH and CDR2 LQKENI. The CDR3 region has the DNA TGTGCCAGCTCACGCGCCAGGGATCGCTACGAGCAGTACTTC. Translating gives CASSRARDRYEQYF.

With respect to this clone: Other DNA sequences within the sample encode an identical CDR3. The chain employs TRBV6-4 and TRBJ2-1, with TRBD2 matching over 11 bases. The CDR3 is made up of 15 amino acids. Germline V gene lookup returns CDR1 MRHNA and CDR2 SNTAGT. After removal of 0 bases from V and 5 bases from J, the junction contained 0 bases not matched to a gene. CDR3 DNA sequence: TGTGCCAGCAGTGACTCGACTAGCGGGAACAATGAGCAGTTCTTC. Its protein product is CASSDSTSGNNEQFF.

This chain joins TRBV18 and TRBJ2-1; 8 nucleotides align to TRBD2. Germline V gives CDR1 KGHSH, CDR2 LQKENI. The CDR3 is 13 residues long. After removal of 4 bases from V and 8 bases from J, the junction contained 4 bases not matched to a gene. The CDR3 spells CASSLGLGDEQFF. In DNA form, the CDR3 reads TGTGCCAGCTCACTGGGACTAGGGGATGAGCAGTTCTTC.

This clone has a single count. The chain combines TRBV7-2 with TRBJ1-1; D is undetermined. V was pared by 5 bases and J by 1 base, with 8 bases between. Germline V gene sequence: CDR1 SGHTA, CDR2 FQGNSA. The CDR3 runs to 13 residues. CDR3 sequence: CASSTGPNTEAFF. The CDR3 DNA sequence: TGTGCCAGCAGCACGGGTCCGAACACTGAAGCTTTCTTT.

The J gene is TRBJ2-7, the V gene TRBV11-3; D not certain. Germline values: CDR1 SGHNT, CDR2 YENEEA. The V gene lost 5 bases and the J gene lost 2 bases, with 10 bases spanning the gap. This CDR3 is built from 13 residues. CDR3 protein: CASSPESAYEQYF. The DNA of the CDR3 is TGTGCCAGCAGCCCCGAGTCCGCCTACGAGCAGTACTTC. Complete variable domain (other parts from reference TRBV11-3 and TRBJ2-7): EAGVVQSPRYKIIEKKQPVAFWCNPISGHNTLYWYLQNLGQGPELLIRYENEEAVDDSQLPKDRFSAERLKGVDSTLKIQPAELGDSAVYLCASSPESAYEQYFGPGTRLTVT.

The chain links TRBV7-9 to TRBJ1-4; tentatively, D is TRBD1 (6 bases). Germline V CDR1 and CDR2: SEHNR, FQNEAQ (reference sequence). The CDR3 is 15 residues long. V dropped 5 bases and J dropped 3 bases, with 13 bases sitting between them. For the CDR3, the DNA is TGTGCCAGCAGCGGAACAGGGCCTGCTAATGAAAAACTGTTTTTT. Translating it yields CASSGTGPANEKLFF.

The CDR3 region is CATTRGTGIYEQYF. In DNA, the CDR3 is TGTGCCACTACCAGGGGGACAGGTATCTACGAGCAGTACTTC. The genes are TRBV6-1 and TRBJ2-7, with 8 nucleotides matching TRBD1. CDR3 length: 14 residues. Germline lookup yields CDR1 MNHNS and CDR2 SASEGT. Losses at the gene ends were 10 bases for V and 3 bases for J; bases not matched to a gene: 11.

The chain carries TRBV18 and TRBJ2-3; TRBD2 matches 8 bases. The germline V gene encodes CDR1 KGHSH and CDR2 LQKENI. The CDR3 extends over 15 amino acids. With 0 bases clipped from V and 4 bases from J, the junction kept 3 bases outside the gene matches. This chain's CDR3 is CASSPPSGGADTQYF. CDR3 bases: TGTGCCAGCTCACCACCGTCGGGGGGGGCAGATACGCAGTATTTT. Supplemented by reference TRBV18 and TRBJ2-3, the full variable domain reads NAGVMQNPRHLVRRRGQEARLRCSPMKGHSHVYWYRQLPEEGLKFMVYLQKENIIDESGMPKERFSAEFPKEGPSILRIQQVVRGDSAAYFCASSPPSGGADTQYFGPGTRLTVL.

Only one count was recorded for this clone. CDR3 in amino acids: CASSQPQGAGGYTF. CDR3 nucleotide sequence: TGCGCCAGCAGCCAACCTCAGGGGGCAGGGGGCTACACCTTC. The rearrangement uses TRBV4-1 and TRBJ1-2, with 8 bases aligning to TRBD1. There are 14 residues in the CDR3. The V gene's germline CDR1 is MGHRA and CDR2 YSYEKL. V was clipped by 2 bases and J by 8 bases; unmatched bases: 7.

The gene calls are TRBV9 and TRBJ2-6; maybe TRBD1 (5 bases). Trimming shortened V by 6 bases and J by 4 bases, and 11 bases separated the two germline ends. Germline lookup yields CDR1 SGDLS and CDR2 YYNGEE. This CDR3 region has 14 residues. CDR3 DNA: TGTGCCAGCACCCTAGGGGCCGGGGCCAACGTCCTGACTTTC. Protein product: CASTLGAGANVLTF. Combining the CDR3 with reference TRBV9 and TRBJ2-6 gives the whole variable domain DSGVTQTPKHLITATGQRVTLRCSPRSGDLSVYWYQQSLDQGLQFLIQYYNGEERAKGNILERFSAQQFPDLHSELNLSSLELGDSALYFCASTLGAGANVLTFGAGSRLTVL.

CDR3 nucleotide sequence: TGTGCCAGCAGCCCCCTGTACACCGGGGAGCTGTTTTTT. Translated: CASSPLYTGELFF. This sequence joins TRBV11-2 and TRBJ2-2; D gene uncertain. V was trimmed by 5 bases and J by 3 bases, leaving 7 bases between them. The CDR3 consists of 13 residues. CDR1 and CDR2 (germline): SGHAT, FQNNGV.

Note on this clone: Different DNA sequences within this sample yield the same CDR3. This sequence joins TRBV28 and TRBJ2-7; possibly TRBD1 for D (6 bases). The germline CDR1 and CDR2 sequences are MDHEN and SYDVKM. The ends were cut back, 3 bases at V and 4 bases at J, with 10 bases in the middle. The CDR3 consists of 13 residues. The CDR3 DNA reads as TGTGCCAGCAGTTTGGGACAAGGGTACGAGCAGTACTTC. Amino acids: CASSLGQGYEQYF. Variable domain in full (rest from reference TRBV28 and TRBJ2-7): DVKVTQSSRYLVKRTGEKVFLECVQDMDHENMFWYRQDPGLGLRLIYFSYDVKMKEKGDIPEGYSVSREKKERFSLILESASTNQTSMYLCASSLGQGYEQYFGPGTRLTVT.

The chain combines TRBV28 with TRBJ1-1; D is possibly TRBD1 (5 bases). Germline V gene sequence: CDR1 MDHEN, CDR2 SYDVKM. CDR3 length equals 14 residues. With 3 bases removed from V and 2 bases from J, the gap between germline ends came to 10 bases. CDR3 region: CASSFRQKNTEAFF. In nucleotides, the CDR3 is TGTGCCAGCAGTTTTAGACAGAAAAACACTGAAGCTTTCTTT.

This chain joins TRBV7-2 and TRBJ2-7; 13 nucleotides align to TRBD2. This CDR3 comprises 15 residues. Germline V gives CDR1 SGHTA, CDR2 FQGNSA. V trimming: 5 bases; J trimming: 6 bases; junction bases outside the gene matches: 7. CDR3 sequence reads: CASSHTSGGVGEQYF. Here the CDR3 DNA reads TGTGCCAGCAGCCACACTAGCGGGGGGGTCGGCGAGCAGTACTTC.

Here the CDR3 DNA reads TGTGCCAGCAGCCTGACGTCGCGGGGCTCTGGGGCCAACGTCCTGACTTTC. Protein sequence: CASSLTSRGSGANVLTF. The V gene is TRBV7-7, the J gene TRBJ2-6; a possible D gene is TRBD2 (6 bases). V was pared by 5 bases and J by 0 bases, with 14 bases between. CDR1 and CDR2 (germline): SSHAT, FNYEAQ (reference sequence). The CDR3 runs to 17 residues.

The chain employs TRBV11-2 and TRBJ2-7, with D hard to call. CDR3 length: 12 residues. With 1 base removed from V and 3 bases from J, the gap between germline ends came to 4 bases. Germline V CDR1 and CDR2: SGHAT, FQNNGV. The CDR3 DNA reads TGTGCCAGCAGCTTAGCAGGCTACGAGCAGTACTTC. Translating it yields CASSLAGYEQYF.

This clone was detected only a few times. This chain joins TRBV6-6 and TRBJ1-5; 8 bases align to TRBD1. CDR1 MNHNY and CDR2 SVGAGI come from the germline V gene (reference sequence). V shed 5 bases, J shed 5 bases, and the junction held 5 bases outside the gene matches. CDR3 length equals 14 residues. CDR3 amino acids: CASSADRGYQPQHF. DNA for the CDR3: TGTGCCAGCAGTGCCGACAGGGGTTATCAGCCCCAGCATTTT.

The chain combines TRBV6-5 with TRBJ2-1; D possibly corresponds to TRBD1 (6 bases). The V gene lost 3 bases and the J gene lost 6 bases, with 12 bases spanning the gap. Germline loops: CDR1 MNHEY, CDR2 SVGAGI. The CDR3 consists of 14 residues. The CDR3 protein is CASSYPGTFNEQFF. The CDR3 region has the DNA TGTGCCAGCAGTTATCCCGGGACATTCAATGAGCAGTTCTTC.

This clone has more than one count but fewer than ten. The chain has TRBV4-3 and TRBJ1-6, with no clear D. The CDR3 consists of 15 residues. Trimming stripped 1 base from V and 1 base from J, with 5 bases between. The germline gives CDR1 LGHNA, CDR2 YSLEER. In DNA, the CDR3 is TGCGCCAGCAGCCAAGTGCAGTCCTATAATTCACCCCTCCACTTT. This encodes CASSQVQSYNSPLHF.

The chain links TRBV9 to TRBJ2-2; maybe TRBD1 (5 bases). The length of the CDR3 is 15 residues. V was trimmed by 3 bases and J by 6 bases, leaving 15 bases between them. CDR1 is SGDLS, CDR2 YYNGEE, per germline. CDR3 residues: CASSAWGGGAGELFF. CDR3 nucleotides: TGTGCCAGCAGCGCCTGGGGCGGTGGCGCCGGGGAGCTGTTTTTT.

The gene calls are TRBV10-3 and TRBJ2-3; tentatively, D is TRBD1 (5 bases). The germline V and J ends were trimmed by 10 bases and 3 bases, with 17 bases remaining between them. Germline assignment: CDR1 ENHRY and CDR2 SYGVKD. This CDR3 has 14 residues. The CDR3 bases are TGTGCCACCCTGACAGTAGGGAAGACAGATACGCAGTATTTT. Amino acid sequence: CATLTVGKTDTQYF.

CDR3 bases: TGTGCCAGCGTCGACCGGGCGACAGGGGATAAACTGTTTTTT. The encoded protein is CASVDRATGDKLFF. The chain combines TRBV7-9 with TRBJ1-4, with 8 bases that match TRBD1. V trimming: 8 bases; J trimming: 11 bases; junction bases outside the gene matches: 13. The CDR3 covers 14 residues. Per the germline V gene, CDR1 is SEHNR and CDR2 is FQNEAQ (reference sequence).

The rearrangement links TRBV10-2 to TRBJ1-3; 7 bases map to TRBD1. Germline values: CDR1 WSHSY, CDR2 SAAADI. The CDR3 sequence is 15 residues long. V was pared by 7 bases and J by 0 bases, with 6 bases of the junction left unmatched. CDR3 nucleotides: TGCGCCAGCACCGACACAGGGGCCTCTGGAAACACCATATATTTT. Amino acid sequence: CASTDTGASGNTIYF.

The V call is TRBV13, the J call TRBJ1-1; 9 nucleotides line up with TRBD1. There are 14 residues in the CDR3. Germline values: CDR1 PRHDT, CDR2 FYEKMQ (reference sequence). With V trimmed by 5 bases and J by 8 bases, 9 bases remained unmatched. Here the CDR3 DNA reads TGTGCCAGCAGCCTGGACAGGGGCCTCAGGGAAGCTTTCTTT. It is translated as CASSLDRGLREAFF.